The rows below give T cell receptor beta chains drawn from one sample of a study of blood T cells in healthy people across ages. TCRdb processed the 5' RACE reads anew with MiXCR; each CDR3 protein has one entry. The table lists hundreds of thousands of distinct CDR3 sequences, about half of them singletons, with 15% to 20% in the top ten. The material sequenced was blood. These receptor sequences come from an elderly man in good health. Each CDR3 is given with its conserved first and last residue. D genes are given only for firm matches. Clone size is shown for a subset of rows, as once, few, many or a class of expanded clone.

D | size | J | V | DNA | CDR3
. | few | TRBJ2-2 | TRBV7-3 | TGTGCCAGCAGCTTAGACGGGGGAACCGGGGAGCTGTTTTTT | CASSLDGGTGELFF
TRBD1 | . | TRBJ2-2 | TRBV5-1 | TGCGCCAGCAGCATAAACGTACAGGGGGCGCGGACCGGGGAGCTGTTTTTT | CASSINVQGARTGELFF
TRBD1 | many | TRBJ1-2 | TRBV20-1 | TGCAGTGCTAGCAAGGTTCTGGGACAGGGAACATCTGTAGGCGGCTACACCTTC | CSASKVLGQGTSVGGYTF
. | few | TRBJ1-6 | TRBV6-5 | TGTGCCAGCAGTTACTCGCAAGACCGAAATATATGGCAGTATAATTCACCCCTCCACTTT | CASSYSQDRNIWQYNSPLHF
. | many | TRBJ1-2 | TRBV12-3/TRBV12-4 | TGTGCCAGCAGTTTCACAGGGATCGGCTACACCTTC | CASSFTGIGYTF
. | . | TRBJ2-1 | TRBV7-3 | TGTGCCAGCAGCTTTTCCCGGGACTCGAGCAGTGAGCAGTTCTTC | CASSFSRDSSSEQFF
. | . | TRBJ2-7 | TRBV20-1 | TGCAGTGCAGGGGCCGGGAGCTCCTACGAGCAGTACTTC | CSAGAGSSYEQYF
. | few | TRBJ2-5 | TRBV7-9 | TGTGCCAGCAGCAAAATGGCCAGCGGTGAGCAGTACTTC | CASSKMASGEQYF
. | . | TRBJ2-1 | TRBV29-1 | TGCAGCGTTGGACTTGGGGCCAGCGGCGACAATGAGCAGTTCTTC | CSVGLGASGDNEQFF
. | few | TRBJ1-4 | TRBV29-1 | TGCAGCGTTTTCACCCCGGACGGGACAAATGAAAAACTGTTTTTT | CSVFTPDGTNEKLFF
. | . | TRBJ1-1 | TRBV9 | TGTGCCAGCAGCGTACAAACTATGAACACTGAAGCTTTCTTT | CASSVQTMNTEAFF
. | . | TRBJ1-5 | TRBV28 | TGTGCCAGCAGCCCCGACCAGGGCCCGAGGGGATATCAGCCCCAGCATTTT | CASSPDQGPRGYQPQHF
. | once | TRBJ2-7 | TRBV7-2 | TGTGCCAGCAGCTGGGAAGAGGGCGGCTACGAGCAGTACTTC | CASSWEEGGYEQYF
. | many | TRBJ2-1 | TRBV3-1 | TGTGCCAGCAGCCAAGAAATAGCGGCCCTCGGCAATGAGCAGTTCTTC | CASSQEIAALGNEQFF
TRBD1 | . | TRBJ2-1 | TRBV6-6 | TGTGCCAGCAGCGCAACCGGGACAGGGAAGGATGAGCAGTTCTTC | CASSATGTGKDEQFF
. | many | TRBJ2-7 | TRBV7-6 | TGTGCCAGCAGCTTAGAAGCACCCTACGAGCAGTACTTC | CASSLEAPYEQYF
. | many | TRBJ2-3 | TRBV7-2 | TGTGCCAGCAGCCCAGGGGCGGGACTCACAGATACGCAGTATTTT | CASSPGAGLTDTQYF
TRBD1 | many | TRBJ2-7 | TRBV9 | TGTGCCAGCAGCGTCGGGGACAGCTCCTACGAGCAGTACTTC | CASSVGDSSYEQYF
. | many | TRBJ2-1 | TRBV5-1 | TGTGCCAGCAGTCTTCTCAATGAGCAGTTCTTC | CASSLLNEQFF
. | . | TRBJ2-3 | TRBV20-1 | TGCAGTGCTATTTTTCCGGGGGCAACAGATACGCAGTATTTT | CSAIFPGATDTQYF
. | . | TRBJ2-5 | TRBV28 | TGTGCCAGCAAGGGGGCGCGGGAGCAGTACTTC | CASKGAREQYF
TRBD2 | . | TRBJ2-3 | TRBV6-1 | TGTGCCAGCAGTCCGCGCGGGGGACTAGCGGGAGCCCCCACAGATACGCAGTATTTT | CASSPRGGLAGAPTDTQYF
. | . | TRBJ1-2 | TRBV5-1 | TGCGCCGGCAGCTTTTCAAGACAGACAAAAAACTATGGCTACACCTTC | CAGSFSRQTKNYGYTF
. | . | TRBJ2-6 | TRBV7-9 | TGTGCCAGCAGCTTACGTGGGGATCCTGGGGCCAACGTCCTGACTTTC | CASSLRGDPGANVLTF
. | . | TRBJ2-3 | TRBV7-8 | TGTGCCAGCAGCTTAAAGGGGCGGGACCCACCCCCTGAAGCGCAGTATTTT | CASSLKGRDPPPEAQYF
. | few | TRBJ2-2 | TRBV15 | TGTGCCACCAGCAGAGACAGGGTGGGGACCGGGGAGCTGTTTTTT | CATSRDRVGTGELFF
. | . | TRBJ2-7 | TRBV27 | TGCGCCAGCAGGGACGACAGGAGATCCTACGAGCAGTACTTC | CASRDDRRSYEQYF
. | many | TRBJ2-3 | TRBV4-3 | TGCGCCAGCAGCCAAGATCGTCAGGGCCGAGATACGCAGTATTTT | CASSQDRQGRDTQYF
TRBD2 | . | TRBJ2-1 | TRBV7-2 | TGTGCCAGCAGCTTGACTAGCGGGGCTAACAATGAGCAGTTCTTC | CASSLTSGANNEQFF
. | few | TRBJ2-3 | TRBV9 | TGTGCCAGCAGCGTAGATATCCTAGCCCCAGATACGCAGTATTTT | CASSVDILAPDTQYF
. | . | TRBJ1-1 | TRBV27 | TGTGCCAGCAGTACCCTACAGGGATTCATGAACACTGAAGCTTTCTTT | CASSTLQGFMNTEAFF
. | few | TRBJ1-2 | TRBV5-1 | TGCGCCAGCAGCATAATGAGGGGTTCGGTCTATGGCTACACCTTC | CASSIMRGSVYGYTF
. | . | TRBJ2-7 | TRBV4-3 | TGCGCCAGCAGCCAACACACAGGGTACTACGAGCAGTACTTC | CASSQHTGYYEQYF
. | once | TRBJ1-1 | TRBV5-1 | TGCGCCAGCAGCTTGCTCCTTGGGCCCGGGGGAACTGAAGCTTTCTTT | CASSLLLGPGGTEAFF
TRBD1 | . | TRBJ1-2 | TRBV5-1 | TGCGCCAGCAGCCTGGACAGGGGCGTGGATGGCTACACCTTC | CASSLDRGVDGYTF
. | . | TRBJ2-3 | TRBV6-6 | TGTGCCAGCAGTTACTCGATGGGCGGTCCCCCTCTAGATACGCAGTATTTT | CASSYSMGGPPLDTQYF
. | . | TRBJ1-2 | TRBV7-9 | TGTGCCAGCAGCTTAAAAGCCGTGGATTATGGCTACACCTTC | CASSLKAVDYGYTF
TRBD2 | . | TRBJ2-5 | TRBV24-1 | TGTGCCACCAGTGATCCTAGCGGGCCTCAAGAGACCCAGTACTTC | CATSDPSGPQETQYF
. | few | TRBJ2-1 | TRBV5-5 | TGTGCCAGCAGCTTGCTGTCACCAGGGGGAGGAGGTGAGCAGTTCTTC | CASSLLSPGGGGEQFF
. | . | TRBJ2-7 | TRBV5-1 | TGCGCCAGCAGCCCCATGGGGCTCTCCTACGAGCAGTACTTC | CASSPMGLSYEQYF
TRBD2 | . | TRBJ2-1 | TRBV9 | TGTGCCAGCAGCGTAGCTCCGACTAGCGGGATCTATGAGCAGTTCTTC | CASSVAPTSGIYEQFF
. | many | TRBJ2-1 | TRBV29-1 | TGCAGCGTAGTAGGAGGGGGCGGGGACTACAATGAGCAGTTCTTC | CSVVGGGGDYNEQFF
. | . | TRBJ2-7 | TRBV7-2 | TGTGCCAGCAGCTTGGTAACGGACTCCTACGAGCAGTACTTC | CASSLVTDSYEQYF
. | few | TRBJ2-3 | TRBV7-3 | TGTGCCAGCAGCCCGACCAGGACAGATACGCAGTATTTT | CASSPTRTDTQYF
TRBD1 | few | TRBJ2-7 | TRBV10-3 | TGTGCCATCAGTGAGTCGGGGACAGGGAACGAGCAGTACTTC | CAISESGTGNEQYF
. | few | TRBJ2-1 | TRBV12-3/TRBV12-4 | TGTGCCAGCAGTTTAAACCCTCGGATGAGCTCCTACAATGAGCAGTTCTTC | CASSLNPRMSSYNEQFF
TRBD2 | . | TRBJ2-1 | TRBV20-1 | TGCAGTGCTAGAGGTTCAGCGGGAGGACAACCCCGCTCCTACAATGAGCAGTTCTTC | CSARGSAGGQPRSYNEQFF
TRBD1 | once | TRBJ2-3 | TRBV24-1 | TGTGCCCCCACCGAGCCGGACAGGGTCGTCGCAGATACGCAGTATTTT | CAPTEPDRVVADTQYF
. | . | TRBJ2-3 | TRBV2 | TGTGCCAGCAGCGGGAGTCGGGCAGATACGCAGTATTTT | CASSGSRADTQYF
TRBD2 | . | TRBJ2-3 | TRBV5-1 | TGCGCCAGCAGCCTACGATTGGCTAGCGGGGGACCCTCCACAGATACGCAGTATTTT | CASSLRLASGGPSTDTQYF
. | . | TRBJ2-1 | TRBV10-1 | TGCGCCAGCAGTGAGTCGGGCGGGGGCATAGGTGAGCAGTTCTTC | CASSESGGGIGEQFF
TRBD2 | . | TRBJ2-1 | TRBV28 | TGTGCCAGCAGTTACCCTAGCGGAGTGTACAACGAGCAGTTCTTC | CASSYPSGVYNEQFF
. | . | TRBJ1-5 | TRBV10-3 | TGTGCCATCAGTGAAACTGAAGCAGGGCCCCAGCATTTT | CAISETEAGPQHF